What follows is one T cell receptor (beta chain) and its context. Its antigen remains undetermined. Its ends do not fully match the called genes, so a read error is possible. The CDR3 runs 13 residues from the cysteine to the phenylalanine. The retained sequence is limited to the CDR3, 39 bases, with the frame set at the first base. The germline V gene provides CDR1 MRHNA and CDR2 SNTAGT. This sample stems from a study of blood T cell repertoires in COVID-19 (dated by TCRdb to 2018 to 2020). Looking at the study overall: Samples from collaborators originated in the United States, Italy and Spain and spanned both the acute and convalescent phases of COVID-19. The prospective study material was composed of cDNA or gDNA derived from T cells, B-cell-depleted T cells, or PBMCs. Subjects who had been exposed to COVID-19, were actively infected with it, or had recovered from it provided the deeply sampled blood TCRbeta repertoires that made up the dataset. The repertoires were released in a freely available public database intended as a resource for research on the immune response to SARS-CoV-2. Samples were obtained from the ongoing ImmuneRACE study (first 160 participants) and from some 1,300 subjects provided by 6 global collaborators. Sample metadata almost always included a de-identified subject ID, COVID-19 status, age in years and sex. Where available, HLA class I and class II types were taken from metadata supplied by the sample provider and were not determined by assay-based typing.

Whole blood was collected in K2EDTA tubes by collaborating institutions according to the institutions' own protocols. For TCRbeta analysis, collaborator samples were shipped as frozen whole blood, as isolated PBMCs, or as DNA extracted from either sample type. Study-wide findings and limitations: How much clinical and demographic metadata was included differed by source and by participant, and the metadata was provided uncurated.

TCRbeta CDR3 regions were amplified from genomic DNA using the immunoSEQ Assay, a bias-controlled multiplex PCR. Per the source publication's procedure: Nucleated cell counts per sample were estimated from amplification of reference gene primers within the assay. Sequence reads were collapsed and filtered to measure the absolute abundance of every unique TCRbeta CDR3 rearrangement. For each sample, productive Simpson clonality was calculated by taking the square root of Simpson's diversity index across productive rearrangements. The source is immuneACCESS, and TCRdb retained only in-frame sequences with V and J called. Part of the clones is not carried over; for the studies checked, unresolved V genes explain less than half of this, and the remainder is unexplained. That table is the source of V, J and clone size, and D and trimming were worked out from the DNA. Within this sample are more than 250,000 clones, with about 86% of them counted one time only. The ten largest clones capture roughly 4% of the sample.

The sample consisted of peripheral blood. In this chain, TRBV6-4 is recombined with TRBJ1-6, with the D segment identity uncertain. The clonotype was recovered from a young man with active or convalescent COVID-19. The sequenced DNA: TGTGCCAGCAGTGACTCCTATGATTCACCCCTCCACTTT. Protein translation: CASSDSYDSPLHF.